A selection of T cell receptor beta chains follows, all from one sample in a study of a mutant IDH1 vaccine in newly diagnosed glioma. The antigens of these receptors remain unknown. Clones were sequenced by immunoSEQ multiplex PCR, and TCRdb holds only the in-frame ones, with some missing. In the table there are about 56,000 clones, around 75% of which are singletons. The material was PBMCs, obtained from a glioma patient whose treatment included an IDH1 peptide vaccine. Receptors originate from a man aged 45-60 years with glioma. The CDR3 runs from the conserved cysteine through the conserved F or W. D genes are given only for firm matches. Not every row has a clone size; where given, it reads once, few, many or a size class.

clone_size	d_call	v_call	j_call	cdr3_nt	cdr3_aa
NA	NA	TRBV15	TRBJ2-7	TGTGCCACCAGCTTCGGCGGAGGGTACGAGCAGTACTTC	CATSFGGGYEQYF
few	TRBD1	TRBV9	TRBJ1-1	TGTGCCAGCAGCGTAGACCTACAGGGGGATGACACTGAAGCTTTCTTT	CASSVDLQGDDTEAFF
NA	NA	TRBV29-1	TRBJ2-1	TGCAGGGCGACTAGGTCCTACAATGAGCAGTTCTTC	CRATRSYNEQFF
NA	NA	TRBV10-3	TRBJ1-2	TGTGCCATCAGTGAGGGGCAGGGAAACTATGGCTACACCTTC	CAISEGQGNYGYTF
NA	TRBD2	TRBV5-1	TRBJ2-1	TGCGCCAGCAGCCCGCAACTAGCGGGGTTGTACAATGAGCAGTTCTTC	CASSPQLAGLYNEQFF
NA	TRBD1	TRBV7-9	TRBJ1-5	TGTGCCAGCACCCAGGGGGGCAATCAGCCCCAGCATTTT	CASTQGGNQPQHF
NA	NA	TRBV28	TRBJ1-1	TGTGCCAGCAGCCCTAGGGGGACCTCACACTTT	CASSPRGTSHF
medium-sized	NA	TRBV6-4	TRBJ2-6	TGTGCCAGCAGTGAGGGGGCTGGGGCCAACGTCCTGACTTTC	CASSEGAGANVLTF
NA	NA	TRBV10-1	TRBJ2-1	TGCGCCAGCAGTGAGTCGGAGGGGCGCTTGAGTTACAATGAGCAGTTCTTC	CASSESEGRLSYNEQFF
NA	TRBD1	TRBV10-3	TRBJ1-3	TGTGCCATCATGGAGGGGGCGAGCTCTGGAAACACCATATATTTT	CAIMEGASSGNTIYF
NA	NA	TRBV4-1	TRBJ2-7	TGCGCCAGCAGCCTGGGGAAGGGTTGGTACGAGCAGTACTTC	CASSLGKGWYEQYF
NA	TRBD1	TRBV9	TRBJ1-3	TGTGCCAGCAGCATGTCCGGGACAGGGGGAAACACCATATATTTT	CASSMSGTGGNTIYF
few	NA	TRBV4-1	TRBJ2-5	TGCGCCAGCAGTCGACTAGTCGCAGAGACCCAGTACTTC	CASSRLVAETQYF
NA	NA	TRBV5-1	TRBJ1-1	TGCGCCAGCAGCTTGCCAAGCTATGAAGCTTTCTTT	CASSLPSYEAFF
NA	NA	TRBV7-9	TRBJ1-4	TGTGCCAGCAGCTTAGGTGCAGGGTCGAATGAAAAACTGTTTTTT	CASSLGAGSNEKLFF
NA	NA	TRBV6-1	TRBJ2-5	TGTGCCAGCAGTCGGGGGGCCCAGAGGGAGACCCAGTACTTC	CASSRGAQRETQYF
NA	NA	TRBV6-1	TRBJ1-4	TGTGCCAGCAGTGAACAGGGAAGGGAAAAACTGTTTTTT	CASSEQGREKLFF
NA	NA	TRBV30	TRBJ2-2	TGTGCCTGGAGCAAGGGAGGAGCCGGGGAGCTGTTTTTT	CAWSKGGAGELFF
few	NA	TRBV4-1	TRBJ1-5	TGCGCCAGCAGCCACCGGAGGGGGTTCGGTCAGCCCCAGCATTTT	CASSHRRGFGQPQHF
NA	NA	TRBV6-5	TRBJ1-3	TGTGCCAGCAGTTACAACCACCCAACTCTAGGAAACACCATATATTTT	CASSYNHPTLGNTIYF